The 25 T cell receptor beta chains given below trace back to one sample, sequenced in a study of blood T cell repertoires in COVID-19. Assay used: immunoSEQ multiplex PCR; TCRdb lists only in-frame clones, some missing. The data contain about 140,000 clones, roughly four fifths of them singletons. The sequenced sample was peripheral blood. The receptors stem from a human donor in a cohort sampled during active COVID-19.

V is TRBV6-2 or TRBV6-3 and J is TRBJ2-1; perhaps TRBD1 as D (6 bases). V gave up 4 bases and J gave up 4 bases, with 8 bases separating them. This CDR3 contains 13 residues. Germline V CDR1 and CDR2: MNHEY, SVGEGT. The CDR3 sequence is CASSFGQYNEQFF. Here the CDR3 DNA reads TGTGCCAGCAGTTTTGGACAGTACAATGAGCAGTTCTTC.

V and J are TRBV7-8 and TRBJ2-5; D call uncertain. CDR1 SGHVS and CDR2 FQNEAQ come from the germline V gene. There are 13 residues in the CDR3. Trimming stripped 2 bases from V and 3 bases from J, with 7 bases between. The CDR3 DNA follows: TGTGCCAGCAGCTTAACCCGGGAAGAGACCCAGTACTTC. This sequence encodes CASSLTREETQYF.

The gene calls are TRBV9 and TRBJ2-2; D ambiguous. V was shortened by 5 bases and J by 4 bases, with 18 bases between the two germline ends. Germline V gene lookup returns CDR1 SGDLS and CDR2 YYNGEE. The CDR3 totals 16 residues. In DNA, the CDR3 is TGTGCCAGCAGTACTCTAAAGAGAAGTGCCACCGGGGAGCTGTTTTTT. Residues: CASSTLKRSATGELFF.

The gene calls are TRBV7-2 and TRBJ2-5, with a weak D call TRBD2 (6 bases). Germline V lookup: CDR1 SGHTA, CDR2 FQGNSA. CDR3 length: 15 residues. V was cut by 5 bases and J by 1 base, with 14 bases left in between. This CDR3 reads CASSPRAGIQETQYF. The CDR3 nucleotides read TGTGCCAGCAGCCCCCGCGCGGGGATCCAAGAGACCCAGTACTTC.

The chain combines TRBV7-2 with TRBJ2-3; D gene ambiguous. V dropped 1 base and J dropped 2 bases, with 7 bases sitting between them. This CDR3 contains 14 residues. Germline V lookup: CDR1 SGHTA, CDR2 FQGNSA. CDR3 loop: CASSLGASTDTQYF. DNA of the CDR3: TGTGCCAGCAGCTTAGGGGCCTCCACAGATACGCAGTATTTT.

This clone has a count of ten or more. The rearrangement joins TRBV2 to TRBJ1-2; the match to TRBD1 covers 8 bases. Per germline, CDR1 SNHLY and CDR2 FYNNEI. J gave up 4 bases and V 6 bases, and 7 bases lay outside the gene matches. The CDR3 loop spans 14 amino acids. The CDR3 sequence: CASRGEGQGYGYTF. Here the CDR3 DNA reads TGTGCCAGCAGGGGCGAAGGACAGGGCTATGGCTACACCTTC. Full variable domain (missing parts from reference TRBV2 and TRBJ1-2): EPEVTQTPSHQVTQMGQEVILRCVPISNHLYFYWYRQILGQKVEFLVSFYNNEISEKSEIFDDQFSVERPDGSNFTLKIRSTKLEDSAMYFCASRGEGQGYGYTFGSGTRLTVV.

This chain links TRBV7-2 with TRBJ2-5; TRBD2 is a possible D gene (6 bases). The V gene's germline CDR1 is SGHTA and CDR2 FQGNSA. The CDR3 is made up of 15 amino acids. Trimming removed 5 bases at V and 0 bases at J, with 13 bases between. CDR3 sequence: CASSKSWGDQETQYF. DNA of the CDR3: TGTGCCAGCAGCAAGAGCTGGGGGGACCAAGAGACCCAGTACTTC.

The chain uses TRBV5-5 and TRBJ2-1; 7 nucleotides match TRBD2. Germline V gene lookup returns CDR1 SGHKS and CDR2 YYEKEE (reference sequence). This CDR3 has 16 amino acids. Germline trimming cut 0 bases from V and 5 bases from J; bases unmatched to any gene: 8. CDR3 coding DNA: TGTGCCAGCAGCTTGGGGGTCGGGGGGTCCCACAATGAGCAGTTCTTC. Translation gives CASSLGVGGSHNEQFF.

This clone was recorded once. This chain joins TRBV2 and TRBJ1-1, with TRBD1 identical over 9 bases. This CDR3 contains 13 residues. Per the germline V gene, CDR1 is SNHLY and CDR2 is FYNNEI. With V trimmed by 9 bases and J by 1 base, 3 bases remained unmatched. The CDR3 here is CASKGQGNTEAFF. CDR3 nucleotide sequence: TGTGCCAGTAAGGGACAGGGGAACACTGAAGCTTTCTTT.

This clone was detected once. The chain carries TRBV6-1 and TRBJ2-1; 8 nucleotides line up with TRBD1. The CDR3 extends over 16 amino acids. Germline CDR1 is MNHNS and CDR2 is SASEGT. The V segment lost 4 bases and the J segment 8 bases; nucleotides outside the gene matches: 13. CDR3 residues: CASSGIRDRSRYEQFF. CDR3 in DNA: TGTGCCAGCAGTGGCATCCGGGACAGGTCACGCTATGAGCAGTTCTTC.

The chain carries TRBV11-3 and TRBJ1-2, with 8 bases matching TRBD1. Looked up from germline, CDR1 is SGHNT and CDR2 is YENEEA. This CDR3 region has 15 residues. The J segment lost 7 bases and the V segment lost 5 bases, leaving 12 bases of the junction unmatched. The DNA of the CDR3 is TGTGCCAGCAGCCTTATCGGGCAGGGGGCGGTTGGCTACACCTTC. It translates to CASSLIGQGAVGYTF.

The V and J genes are TRBV11-2 and TRBJ1-2; possible D gene TRBD1, 6 bases. The CDR3 runs to 15 residues. Germline loops: CDR1 SGHAT, CDR2 FQNNGV. V lost 1 base and J 0 bases, leaving 9 bases between the germline ends. The CDR3 region has the DNA TGTGCCAGCAGCTTAGTTCAGGGGTCTAACTATGGCTACACCTTC. Amino acids: CASSLVQGSNYGYTF.

This clone appeared a few times. The gene calls are TRBV20-1 and TRBJ1-2; no clear D gene. The germline V gene encodes CDR1 DFQATT and CDR2 SNEGSKA (reference sequence). CDR3 size: 13 residues. The V end lost 3 bases, the J end lost 3 bases, and 11 bases lay between the germline ends. DNA of the CDR3: TGCAGTGCTAGTCGGGAAGCCTACTATGGCTACACCTTC. Its translation is CSASREAYYGYTF.

The chain joins TRBV5-4 to TRBJ1-4; tentatively, D is TRBD1 (6 bases). The CDR3 is 14 residues long. The V end was cut by 5 bases, the J end by 8 bases, with 16 bases between. Germline V gene data show CDR1 as SGHNT and CDR2 as YYREEE (reference sequence). The CDR3 region has the DNA TGTGCCAGCAGTTCGGGGGGGCGTGGCGAAAAACTGTTTTTT. It yields the protein CASSSGGRGEKLFF.

The chain couples TRBV3-1 (or the pseudogene TRBV3-2) to TRBJ2-5; tentatively, D is TRBD2 (7 bases). The germline V gene encodes CDR1 LGHDT and CDR2 YNNKEL (reference sequence). This CDR3 is 13 amino acids long. Trimming removed 4 bases at V and 4 bases at J, with 10 bases between. The CDR3 is CASSPGGLETQYF. The CDR3 coding sequence is TGTGCCAGCAGCCCCGGGGGGCTAGAGACCCAGTACTTC.

The chain uses TRBV30 and TRBJ1-4; the D is unclear. CDR1 is GTSNPN and CDR2 is SVGIG in the germline V gene (reference sequence). Trimming removed 4 bases from V and 5 bases from J, with 11 bases in between. The CDR3 has 13 residues. The CDR3 nucleotides are TGTGCCTGGAAAGCACAGTTGAATGAAAAACTGTTTTTT. Translating gives CAWKAQLNEKLFF.

This clone was counted only a few times. The chain is built from TRBV29-1 and TRBJ1-6; TRBD1 agrees at 9 bases. CDR1 SQVTM and CDR2 ANQGSEA come from the germline V gene. Trimming removed 4 bases from V and 9 bases from J; junction bases left unmatched: 1. This CDR3 is built from 12 residues. The CDR3 here is CSVADRGSPLHF. The DNA of the CDR3 is TGCAGCGTTGCGGACAGGGGTTCACCCCTCCACTTT.

J is TRBJ1-1 and V is TRBV7-2; TRBD1 aligns across 7 bases. V lost 6 bases and J lost 4; bases outside the gene matches: 8. The germline CDR1 and CDR2 sequences are SGHTA and FQGNSA. CDR3 size: 14 residues. The CDR3 DNA reads TGTGCCAGCAGACCTGCGACAGGGATCACTGAAGCTTTCTTT. It is translated as CASRPATGITEAFF.

This clone was counted a few times. This sequence joins TRBV2 and TRBJ2-5, with 7 bases identical to TRBD2. CDR3 length equals 14 residues. V trimming: 2 bases; J trimming: 1 base; junction bases outside the gene matches: 1. The germline CDR1 and CDR2 sequences are SNHLY and FYNNEI. CDR3 sequence (DNA): TGTGCCAGCAGTGAACTAGCGGTCCAAGAGACCCAGTACTTC. It specifies CASSELAVQETQYF. The full variable domain, rest sourced from reference TRBV2 and TRBJ2-5, is EPEVTQTPSHQVTQMGQEVILRCVPISNHLYFYWYRQILGQKVEFLVSFYNNEISEKSEIFDDQFSVERPDGSNFTLKIRSTKLEDSAMYFCASSELAVQETQYFGPGTRLLVL.

Remarks on this clone: The sample contains more than one DNA sequence encoding this CDR3. The chain has TRBV7-9 and TRBJ2-3, with 7 nucleotides matching TRBD1. Germline assignment: CDR1 SEHNR and CDR2 FQNEAQ (reference sequence). This CDR3 has 14 residues. The ends lost 4 bases at V and 4 bases at J; junction bases unmatched: 5. DNA of the CDR3: TGTGCCAGCAGCTCTGGGCAGGGGGCAGATACGCAGTATTTT. This gives the protein CASSSGQGADTQYF. The full variable domain, completed using reference TRBV7-9 and TRBJ2-3, is DTGVSQNPRHKITKRGQNVTFRCDPISEHNRLYWYRQTLGQGPEFLTYFQNEAQLEKSRLLSDRFSAERPKGSFSTLEIQRTEQGDSAMYLCASSSGQGADTQYFGPGTRLTVL.

The chain is built from TRBV5-6 and TRBJ2-6, with 8 bases fitting TRBD1. Germline lookup yields CDR1 SGHDT and CDR2 YYEEEE. CDR3 length: 18 amino acids. V lost 4 bases to trimming and J lost 0 bases; unmatched junction nucleotides: 9. The CDR3 reads CASSPLTGDSSGANVLTF. CDR3 DNA sequence: TGTGCCAGCAGCCCACTGACAGGGGATAGCTCTGGGGCCAACGTCCTGACTTTC.

The chain combines TRBV19 with TRBJ1-6, with 8 nucleotides matching TRBD1. CDR1 LNHDA and CDR2 SQIVND come from the germline V gene (reference sequence). Trimming cost V 5 bases and J 7 bases; bases outside gene matches: 4. The CDR3 spans 14 residues. The CDR3 reads CASSETGGNSPLHF. The CDR3 nucleotides read TGTGCCAGTAGTGAAACAGGGGGGAATTCACCCCTCCACTTT.

V and J are TRBV7-8 and TRBJ2-1; a weak D match, TRBD1 (6 bases). V lost 5 bases to trimming and J lost 9 bases, with 20 bases between them. The CDR3 is 15 amino acids. CDR1 SGHVS and CDR2 FQNEAQ come from the germline V gene. The CDR3 reads CASSVTLGAYGEQFF. For the CDR3, the DNA is TGTGCCAGCAGCGTAACTTTGGGGGCATACGGTGAGCAGTTCTTC.

The chain links TRBV7-2 to TRBJ2-3, with a weak D call TRBD2 (6 bases). The CDR3 is made up of 11 amino acids. Trimming took off 1 base at V and 10 bases at J, with 6 bases between the two ends. Germline assignment: CDR1 SGHTA and CDR2 FQGNSA. This CDR3 reads CASSLGGAQYF. The DNA for the CDR3 is TGTGCCAGCAGCTTAGGGGGGGCGCAGTATTTT.

This clone is a singleton in its sample. This rearrangement joins TRBV5-4 to TRBJ2-2; tentatively, D is TRBD2 (5 bases). CDR1 SGHNT and CDR2 YYREEE come from the germline V gene (reference sequence). V lost 6 bases, J lost 0 bases, and 18 bases lay in between. CDR3 length: 17 amino acids. CDR3 coding DNA: TGTGCCAGCACCGACGGGGTGGTAAAGGCGAACACCGGGGAGCTGTTTTTT. Translating gives CASTDGVVKANTGELFF.